The 13 T cell receptor beta chains presented below share a single source sample, sequenced in a study of OX40 agonist ivuxolimab in advanced cancers. Data came from immunoSEQ multiplex PCR; TCRdb stores just in-frame clones and leaves some out. The sample lists roughly 34,000 clones; around 84% were seen once. The material sequenced was CD4+ or CD8+ T cells sorted from blood, taken in a trial of the OX40 agonist ivuxolimab. All receptors derive from an adult with an advanced solid tumor such as melanoma, head and neck, liver or kidney cancer.

This clone was observed once. The CDR3 region is CASSPWTGSLFF. CDR3 bases: TGTGCCAGCAGTCCATGGACAGGGAGCTTGTTTTTT. The chain carries TRBV6-6 and TRBJ1-4, with 8 bases matching TRBD1. The CDR3 has 12 amino acids. In germline, CDR1 is MNHNY, CDR2 SVGAGI (reference sequence). V dropped 5 bases and J dropped 15; count of bases not matched to a gene: 8.

The chain recombines TRBV4-2 with TRBJ2-5; the match to TRBD2 covers 8 bases. The CDR3 length is 15 residues. In germline, CDR1 is LGHNA, CDR2 YNFKEQ. Germline trimming cut 0 bases from V and 4 bases from J; bases unmatched to any gene: 4. The CDR3 sequence: CASSQEGLAGETQYF. The CDR3 DNA is TGTGCCAGCAGCCAAGAAGGCCTAGCGGGAGAGACCCAGTACTTC.

V gene TRBV4-3 combines with J gene TRBJ2-1; D possibly matches TRBD1 or TRBD2 (5 bases each). Germline lookup yields CDR1 LGHNA and CDR2 YSLEER. This CDR3 has 15 residues. V was clipped by 1 base and J by 2 bases, with 9 bases between them. This chain's CDR3 is CASSQGGAPYNEQFF. The CDR3 nucleotides are TGCGCCAGCAGCCAAGGAGGGGCCCCCTACAATGAGCAGTTCTTC.

The genes are TRBV15 and TRBJ2-5; 11 bases map to TRBD2. Trimming cost V 7 bases and J 3 bases; bases outside gene matches: 7. The CDR3 is made up of 15 amino acids. Germline CDR1 and CDR2: LNHNV and YYDKDF (reference sequence). The CDR3 spells CATKGGLAEEETQYF. CDR3 coding DNA: TGTGCCACCAAGGGGGGACTAGCGGAGGAAGAGACCCAGTACTTC.

This sequence joins TRBV28 and TRBJ2-1; 9 nucleotides align to TRBD2. The CDR3 runs 15 residues. V shed 3 bases, J shed 7 bases, and the junction held 7 bases outside the gene matches. The germline V gene has CDR1 MDHEN and CDR2 SYDVKM. The CDR3 nucleotides are TGTGCCAGCAGTTTTATAGCGGGGGTCCAAAATGAGCAGTTCTTC. This codes for CASSFIAGVQNEQFF. Drawing the rest from reference TRBV28 and TRBJ2-1, the complete variable domain is DVKVTQSSRYLVKRTGEKVFLECVQDMDHENMFWYRQDPGLGLRLIYFSYDVKMKEKGDIPEGYSVSREKKERFSLILESASTNQTSMYLCASSFIAGVQNEQFFGPGTRLTVL.

The chain carries TRBV4-1 and TRBJ2-7, with no clear D. V lost 0 bases and J lost 2, with 14 bases in between. The CDR3 spans 16 residues. The germline V gene encodes CDR1 MGHRA and CDR2 YSYEKL. CDR3 DNA: TGCGCCAGCAGCCAAGACGGTAGCCGACTCCCCTACGAGCAGTACTTC. This encodes CASSQDGSRLPYEQYF.

The chain combines TRBV5-5 with TRBJ1-3; no reliable D call. Looked up from germline, CDR1 is SGHKS and CDR2 is YYEKEE (reference sequence). CDR3 length: 16 amino acids. V dropped 0 bases and J dropped 2 bases, with 12 bases sitting between them. This CDR3 reads CASSLDPNPPGNTIYF. DNA of the CDR3: TGTGCCAGCAGCTTGGACCCCAATCCCCCTGGAAACACCATATATTTT.

Only one count was recorded for this clone. This sequence joins TRBV19 and TRBJ2-1; 11 bases are shared with TRBD1. Germline V gene lookup returns CDR1 LNHDA and CDR2 SQIVND (reference sequence). Trimming at V came to 3 bases and at J to 6 bases, leaving 4 bases not matched to a gene. CDR3 size: 15 residues. The CDR3 DNA reads as TGTGCCAGTAGTATTGGACAGGGGGCTGGCAATGAGCAGTTCTTC. Protein product: CASSIGQGAGNEQFF.

Remarks on this clone: Given a much more abundant clone one base away, this may be a read error. This sequence joins TRBV6-4 and TRBJ2-3; the D gene is possibly TRBD1 (6 bases). Germline V CDR1 and CDR2: MRHNA, SNTAGT. The CDR3 has 15 amino acids. V dropped 4 bases and J dropped 0 bases, with 11 bases sitting between them. CDR3 in amino acids: CASSAQDRSTDTQYF. CDR3 nucleotides: TGTGCCAGCAGTGCTCAGGACAGAAGCACAGATACGCAGTATTTT.

This clone was recorded a few times. Additional DNA sequences in this sample encode the identical CDR3. V usage is TRBV5-5 and J usage is TRBJ2-7; TRBD1 matches 7 bases. CDR3 length: 15 amino acids. Germline V gives CDR1 SGHKS, CDR2 YYEKEE (reference sequence). The V gene end was trimmed by 0 bases and the J gene end by 0 bases; junction bases not matched to a gene: 3. The CDR3 DNA is TGTGCCAGCAGCTTGGGGACAGGCGTCTCCTACGAGCAGTACTTC. Its translation: CASSLGTGVSYEQYF.

The chain has TRBV14 and TRBJ1-2; tentatively, D is TRBD1 (5 bases). With 0 bases removed from V and 7 bases from J, the gap between germline ends came to 21 bases. Germline V gene lookup returns CDR1 SGHDN and CDR2 FVKESK. This CDR3 spans 17 amino acids. CDR3: CASSQDWAGSFFSGYTF. Here the CDR3 DNA reads TGTGCCAGCAGCCAAGATTGGGCAGGGAGTTTCTTTTCTGGCTACACCTTC.

The chain recombines TRBV7-8 with TRBJ1-2, with 9 nucleotides matching TRBD1. Germline lookup yields CDR1 SGHVS and CDR2 FQNEAQ. The CDR3 is 14 amino acids. With V trimmed by 1 base and J by 6 bases, 3 bases remained unmatched. The chain's CDR3 is CASSLDRGLDGYTF. CDR3 sequence (DNA): TGTGCCAGCAGCTTAGACAGGGGGCTGGATGGCTACACCTTC.

The sample holds a few counts of this clone. The chain uses TRBV7-8 and TRBJ2-3; D is ambiguous. CDR1 and CDR2 from the germline V gene are SGHVS and FQNEAQ. Deletions cut 2 bases from V and 1 base from J, with 7 bases between. This CDR3 has 14 amino acids. CDR3 amino acids: CASSLIGGTDTQYF. The CDR3 DNA reads as TGTGCCAGCAGCTTAATTGGTGGCACAGATACGCAGTATTTT.